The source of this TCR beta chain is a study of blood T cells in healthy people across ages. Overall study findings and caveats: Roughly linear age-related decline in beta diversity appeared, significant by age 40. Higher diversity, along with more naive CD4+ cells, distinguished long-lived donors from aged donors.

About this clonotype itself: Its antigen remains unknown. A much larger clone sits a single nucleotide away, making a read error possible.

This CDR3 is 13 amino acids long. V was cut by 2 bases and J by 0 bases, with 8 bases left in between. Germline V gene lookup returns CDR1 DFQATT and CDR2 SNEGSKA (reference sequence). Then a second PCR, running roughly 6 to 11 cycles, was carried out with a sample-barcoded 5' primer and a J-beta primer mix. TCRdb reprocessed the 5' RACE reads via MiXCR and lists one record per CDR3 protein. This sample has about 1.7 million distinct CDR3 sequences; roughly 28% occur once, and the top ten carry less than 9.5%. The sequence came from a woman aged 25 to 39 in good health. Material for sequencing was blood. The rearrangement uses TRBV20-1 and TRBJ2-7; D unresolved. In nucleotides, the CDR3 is TGCAGTGCTAGAACCGTGGACTCCTACGAGCAGTACTTC. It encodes CSARTVDSYEQYF.